A single sample is the source of the 27 T cell receptor beta chains below, sequenced in a study of T cell repertoires in cytomegalovirus infection. TCRdb used MiXCR to reprocess the reads, holding one entry per CDR3 protein. Of some 450,000 distinct CDR3 sequences in the sample, around 32% were seen once. The source material was PBMCs. The receptors stem from a human donor in good health (CMV status not recorded). Some clones in this sample may be carry-over from other donors' samples.

There are a few counts of this clonotype. The rearrangement joins TRBV7-8 to TRBJ1-1, with D possibly matching TRBD1 (5 bases). This CDR3 has 15 residues. CDR1 and CDR2 (germline): SGHVS, FQNEAQ. V was pared by 5 bases and J by 0 bases, with 13 bases between. The CDR3 here is CASSTRDGLNTEAFF. The CDR3 DNA reads TGTGCCAGCAGCACCCGGGACGGATTGAACACTGAAGCTTTCTTT.

The chain is built from TRBV7-8 and TRBJ1-6; D ambiguous. The germline V gene has CDR1 SGHVS and CDR2 FQNEAQ. The CDR3 length is 16 residues. The germline V and J ends were trimmed by 2 bases and 8 bases, with 16 bases remaining between them. The CDR3, as DNA: TGTGCCAGCAGCTTAAGCAGCTCTAGGTTCGATTCACCCCTCCACTTT. Encoded protein: CASSLSSSRFDSPLHF.

This clonotype was seen only a few times. This chain joins TRBV7-9 and TRBJ1-2; TRBD1 might be the D (6 bases). The CDR3 has 13 residues. V lost 1 base and J lost 8, with 11 bases in between. Germline V lookup: CDR1 SEHNR, CDR2 FQNEAQ (reference sequence). CDR3 residues: CASSLGQVFGYTF. CDR3 in DNA: TGTGCCAGCAGCTTAGGACAGGTCTTCGGCTACACCTTC. Looking up the rest from reference TRBV7-9 and TRBJ1-2 gives the full variable domain: DTGVSQNPRHKITKRGQNVTFRCDPISEHNRLYWYRQTLGQGPEFLTYFQNEAQLEKSRLLSDRFSAERPKGSFSTLEIQRTEQGDSAMYLCASSLGQVFGYTFGSGTRLTVV.

On this clonotype: A read error may be the cause here, since a much bigger clone is one base away. Without the conserved terminal phenylalanine or tryptophan, this CDR3 likely stems from a read error. The gene calls are TRBV11-3 and TRBJ2-5, with D tentatively TRBD1 (6 bases). Trimming removed 0 bases from V and 4 bases from J, with 15 bases in between. The CDR3 consists of 16 residues. Germline-derived CDR1 and CDR2 are SGHNT and YENEEA. The CDR3 DNA sequence: TGTGCCAGCAGCTTAGAGGGGACACCGACCTCAGAGACCCAGTACCTC. Translation: CASSLEGTPTSETQYL.

J is TRBJ1-2 and V is TRBV4-1, with D unclear. Germline values: CDR1 MGHRA, CDR2 YSYEKL. The V and J ends lost 1 base and 4 bases respectively, with 10 bases between them. This CDR3 spans 14 amino acids. DNA for the CDR3: TGCGCCAGCAGCCAAGCCGGGTCTCCCTATGGCTACACCTTC. It translates to CASSQAGSPYGYTF.

Many counts were recorded for this clonotype. V usage is TRBV7-8 and J usage is TRBJ1-1; D uncertain. V lost 5 bases to trimming and J lost 0 bases, with 7 bases between them. Per the germline V gene, CDR1 is SGHVS and CDR2 is FQNEAQ. This CDR3 comprises 13 residues. CDR3 sequence reads: CASSANLNTEAFF. The CDR3 DNA reads TGTGCCAGCAGCGCGAACTTGAACACTGAAGCTTTCTTT.

This clonotype appeared a few times. The CDR3 ends on some other residue instead of the conserved phenylalanine or tryptophan, so this is likely a read error. Because the CDR3's place on the DNA is in doubt, the DNA is left out and the CDR3 is given as listed by TCRdb. The chain combines TRBV5-5 with TRBJ2-5; TRBD1, the table's D call, was not compared with the DNA. The CDR3 numbers 12 amino acids, ends counted. The germline V gene encodes CDR1 SGHKS and CDR2 YYEKEE (reference sequence). Here the CDR3 reads CASSLPGQYSRI.

The gene calls are TRBV30 and TRBJ1-5; TRBD1 matches 10 bases. With V trimmed by 5 bases and J by 4 bases, 8 bases remained unmatched. Germline CDR1 GTSNPN, CDR2 SVGIG (reference sequence). CDR3 length: 15 residues. The CDR3 sequence is CAWSPRGQGNQPQHF. Written as DNA, the CDR3 is TGTGCCTGGTCCCCCAGGGGACAGGGGAATCAGCCCCAGCATTTT.

As regards this clonotype: The conserved phenylalanine or tryptophan normally closing the CDR3 is absent here, so this likely arose from a read error. The chain uses TRBV28 and TRBJ2-7; TRBD1 matches at 10 bases. The CDR3 loop spans 15 amino acids. The V segment lost 6 bases and the J segment 2 bases; nucleotides outside the gene matches: 7. Germline V CDR1 and CDR2: MDHEN, SYDVKM. The CDR3 is CASSPPGTGAYEQYL. The CDR3, as DNA: TGTGCCAGCAGCCCGCCCGGGACAGGGGCCTACGAGCAGTACTTG.

The sample holds a few counts of this clonotype. The chain is built from TRBV20-1 and TRBJ2-3; 11 positions agree with TRBD2. CDR3 length: 19 residues. With 0 bases clipped from V and 2 bases from J, the junction kept 13 bases outside the gene matches. Germline lookup yields CDR1 DFQATT and CDR2 SNEGSKA (reference sequence). The CDR3 DNA is TGCAGTGCTAGAGATGGCCTAGCGGGGGGACCAACCATCACAGATACGCAGTATTTT. Translating it yields CSARDGLAGGPTITDTQYF.

This clonotype turned up a few times. The rearrangement uses TRBV2 and TRBJ1-1, with TRBD1 identical over 10 bases. CDR1 SNHLY and CDR2 FYNNEI come from the germline V gene. The CDR3 length is 14 residues. V shed 6 bases and J 4 bases; nucleotides not matched to a gene: 5. In DNA form, the CDR3 reads TGTGCCAGCAGGGGGACAGGGGTGAGCACTGAAGCTTTCTTT. Its translation is CASRGTGVSTEAFF.

The genes are TRBV18 and TRBJ1-6; D remains unclear. CDR1 and CDR2 (germline): KGHSH, LQKENI. The CDR3 has 13 residues. Deletions cut 4 bases from V and 10 bases from J, with 11 bases between. The CDR3 loop is CASSQVENSPLHF. For the CDR3, the DNA is TGTGCCAGCTCACAGGTAGAGAACTCACCCCTCCACTTT.

This clonotype was seen a handful of times. The chain combines TRBV20-1 with TRBJ2-2; D call uncertain. Trimming pared 3 bases from V and 4 bases from J, leaving 3 bases between. This CDR3 contains 11 residues. Germline-derived CDR1 and CDR2 are DFQATT and SNEGSKA (reference sequence). CDR3 nucleotide sequence: TGCAGTGCTAGGCTCACCGGGGAGCTGTTTTTT. Translation: CSARLTGELFF.

V usage is TRBV6-5 and J usage is TRBJ2-7; D is tentatively TRBD1 or TRBD2 (6 bases each). The CDR3 totals 17 residues. CDR1 and CDR2 (germline): MNHEY, SVGAGI. Trimming cost V 6 bases and J 2 bases, with 23 bases left between them. CDR3 in DNA: TGTGCCAGCAGACCCAGATCGACGGGGGCGGTTCCCTACGAGCAGTACTTC. Amino acids: CASRPRSTGAVPYEQYF.

This chain connects TRBV9 to TRBJ2-7; 11 positions match TRBD2. Germline V gene sequence: CDR1 SGDLS, CDR2 YYNGEE. The CDR3 runs 14 residues. V lost 3 bases to trimming and J lost 4 bases; unmatched junction nucleotides: 3. CDR3: CASSDTSGGYEQYF. CDR3 sequence (DNA): TGTGCCAGCAGCGACACTAGCGGGGGTTACGAGCAGTACTTC.

V is TRBV6-6 and J is TRBJ2-5; 11 bases align to TRBD2. With V trimmed by 6 bases and J by 4 bases, 7 bases remained unmatched. This CDR3 spans 15 amino acids. Germline V lookup: CDR1 MNHNY, CDR2 SVGAGI (reference sequence). In DNA form, the CDR3 reads TGTGCCAGCAGGGTTAGCGGGGGGGGTTCAGAGACCCAGTACTTC. It specifies CASRVSGGGSETQYF.

This clonotype was found many times. The V gene is TRBV7-9, the J gene TRBJ1-2; TRBD1 agrees at 8 bases. Per the germline V gene, CDR1 is SEHNR and CDR2 is FQNEAQ (reference sequence). The V segment lost 5 bases and the J segment 1 base; nucleotides outside the gene matches: 6. CDR3 length: 15 amino acids. Written as DNA, the CDR3 is TGTGCCAGCAGCAGACAGACAGGGGTTAACTATGGCTACACCTTC. Its protein product is CASSRQTGVNYGYTF.

A note on this clonotype: This may come from a read error, since a much larger clone is one base off. The J gene is TRBJ2-4, the V gene TRBV7-2; D not certain. Germline V lookup: CDR1 SGHTA, CDR2 FQGNSA. Trimming took 9 bases from V and 3 from J, leaving 18 bases between them. This CDR3 has 15 residues. CDR3 sequence: CASMPGNGFKNIQYF. CDR3 coding DNA: TGTGCCAGTATGCCGGGCAACGGGTTCAAAAACATTCAGTACTTC.

This clonotype was seen ten or more times. This sequence may be a read error, since a much larger clone differs from it by one base. This sequence joins TRBV7-9 and TRBJ2-1, with D perhaps matching TRBD2 (6 bases). Trimming removed 3 bases from V and 0 bases from J, with 9 bases in between. Germline assignment: CDR1 SEHNR and CDR2 FQNEAQ (reference sequence). CDR3 length: 15 amino acids. Here the CDR3 reads CASSFAGSSYNEQFF. The DNA of the CDR3 is TGTGCCAGCAGCTTCGCGGGGAGCTCCTACAATGAGCAGTTCTTC.

V and J are TRBV27 and TRBJ2-1; D may be TRBD2 (7 bases). Per the germline V gene, CDR1 is MNHEY and CDR2 is SMNVEV (reference sequence). The V end lost 4 bases, the J end lost 5 bases, and 21 bases lay between the germline ends. The CDR3 covers 17 residues. CDR3 sequence: CASSSGWRGQSNNEQFF. The CDR3 nucleotides are TGTGCCAGCAGTTCGGGGTGGCGGGGGCAATCAAACAATGAGCAGTTCTTC.

This rearrangement joins TRBV3-1 to TRBJ2-5; maybe TRBD2 (6 bases). CDR1 is LGHDT and CDR2 is YNNKEL in the germline V gene (reference sequence). The V and J ends lost 2 bases and 8 bases respectively, with 18 bases between them. There are 15 residues in the CDR3. The CDR3 DNA is TGTGCCAGCAGCCAACCCGGGACCACGCGGGGCACCCAGTACTTC. This translates into CASSQPGTTRGTQYF.

Remarks on this clonotype: The conserved closing phenylalanine or tryptophan is absent in this CDR3, likely reflecting a read error. This chain links TRBV6-2 or TRBV6-3 with TRBJ1-5; 8 positions agree with TRBD1. The V gene end was trimmed by 7 bases and the J gene end by 5 bases; junction bases not matched to a gene: 7. Germline values: CDR1 MNHEY, CDR2 SVGEGT. This CDR3 has 14 residues. CDR3 DNA: TGTGCCAGCACAGCGACAGGGGACCATCAGCCCCAGCATTTA. Translating gives CASTATGDHQPQHL.

The V call is TRBV7-3, the J call TRBJ2-1; the D gene is possibly TRBD2 (6 bases). The CDR3 covers 15 residues. From germline, CDR1 is SGHTA and CDR2 FQGTGA. With 5 bases removed from V and 8 bases from J, the gap between germline ends came to 19 bases. DNA for the CDR3: TGTGCCAGCAGCCAGTCCGGTGGGGGGAGCGATGAGCAGTTCTTC. This gives the protein CASSQSGGGSDEQFF.

The chain couples TRBV6-2 or TRBV6-3 to TRBJ2-2, with TRBD1 as a possible D gene (6 bases). This CDR3 is 15 amino acids long. Germline V gives CDR1 MNHEY, CDR2 SVGEGT. Between the trimmed V and J ends, which lost 6 bases and 6 bases, there was a span of 17 bases. This CDR3 reads CASSLVLEGAGELFF. In DNA, the CDR3 is TGTGCCAGCAGCCTAGTTTTAGAGGGGGCCGGGGAGCTGTTTTTT.

This clonotype was seen only a few times. CDR3 bases: TGCGCCAGCAGCTTGGCCCGCAGGGGTTATGGCAATGAGCAGTTCTTC. It specifies CASSLARRGYGNEQFF. The rearrangement uses TRBV5-1 and TRBJ2-1; weak D call: TRBD1 (6 bases). Germline loops: CDR1 SGHRS, CDR2 YFSETQ. V shed 0 bases and J shed 6 bases, with 16 bases lying between them. This CDR3 is built from 16 residues.

This clonotype was detected many times. The chain uses TRBV6-1 and TRBJ2-5; a possible D gene is TRBD2 (5 bases). The CDR3 is 13 residues long. CDR1 is MNHNS, CDR2 SASEGT, per germline. Trimming shortened V by 4 bases and J by 5 bases, and 11 bases separated the two germline ends. Here the CDR3 DNA reads TGTGCCAGCAGTGCCGGGGTTGGGGAGACCCAGTACTTC. It yields the protein CASSAGVGETQYF.

V and J are TRBV7-9 and TRBJ1-2, with 7 nucleotides matching TRBD1. V was clipped by 4 bases and J by 4 bases; unmatched bases: 9. The CDR3 is 15 amino acids. Germline assignment: CDR1 SEHNR and CDR2 FQNEAQ (reference sequence). The CDR3 nucleotides read TGTGCCAGCAGCTCCTCTAGGGGGCTAGGCTATGGCTACACCTTC. Protein: CASSSSRGLGYGYTF.